This entry features one T cell receptor beta chain sequence. This sample is drawn from a study of blood T cell repertoires in COVID-19. Study-wide context: Nucleic acid was either cDNA or gDNA, and it came from T cells, B-cell-depleted T cells, or PBMCs.

How the authors handled the data: For nucleated cells, counts were estimated from reference gene primer amplification. TCRdb's copy holds only in-frame clones and misses some; the assay was immunoSEQ multiplex PCR. The V and J calls and the clone size are those of that table, but D and trimming were determined from the DNA. Of some 300,000 clones listed, 90% were seen once; the top ten hold around 0.96%. The germline CDR1 and CDR2 sequences are SGHVS and FQNEAQ. This CDR3 region has 13 residues. The V end was cut by 8 bases, the J end by 0 bases, with 8 bases between. The genes are TRBV7-8 and TRBJ1-3; D unresolved. This receptor was obtained from a woman in her forties with COVID-19, enrolled during active disease. Sequencing was carried out using peripheral blood. The CDR3 reads CASVQFSGNTIYF. The CDR3 bases are TGTGCCAGCGTACAGTTCTCTGGAAACACCATATATTTT.